This T cell receptor (beta chain) was captured in a study of shared clonotypes between healthy human individuals. The count of this clone is one. J gave up 6 bases and V 6 bases, and 8 bases lay outside the gene matches. Germline CDR1 reads ENHRY; CDR2 reads SYGVKD. CDR3 length: 15 amino acids. Assay: immunoSEQ multiplex PCR; the TCRdb copy retains only in-frame clones and omits some. This sample has some 2.1 million clones; over 85% occur once, and the top ten carry 0.13%. This rearrangement joins TRBV10-3 to TRBJ1-2; the match to TRBD1 covers 12 bases. Sequencing was carried out using naive CD4+ T cells sorted from blood. The sample's subset: CD45RA+ positively selected. The receptor was derived from a man aged 18-30 years in good health. The DNA for the CDR3 is TGTGCCATCAGATCAGGGACAGGGGGCGTGGATGGCTACACCTTC. This gives the protein CAIRSGTGGVDGYTF.